Sequencing of this T cell receptor beta chain was carried out in a study of T cell responses to AZD1222 COVID-19 vaccine. With regard to this clone: Its antigen is undetermined.

Assay: immunoSEQ multiplex PCR; the TCRdb copy retains only in-frame clones and omits some. This sample yields around 150,000 clones, of which approximately 94% are seen a single time; just over 5% belongs to the top ten. Whole-study results and caveats: Unmutated variant regions reportedly attract nearly half of all spike-specific TCRs. Donors were largely white British and mainly female; clonal diversity was possibly underestimated. Increased Spike-specific TCR breadth and depth were observed after two AZD1222 doses.

CDR1 is MDHEN and CDR2 is SYDVKM in the germline V gene. The CDR3 has 15 residues. Trimming removed 3 bases at V and 3 bases at J, with 9 bases between. This sample comprised peripheral blood, obtained 28 days after the second AZD1222 dose. The chain carries TRBV28 and TRBJ2-6; D is perhaps TRBD2 (6 bases). The TCR was taken from an adult who received the AZD1222 COVID-19 vaccine. The CDR3, as DNA: TGTGCCAGCAGTTTCCAGGGAGGTGGGGCCAACGTCCTGACTTTC. Its protein product is CASSFQGGGANVLTF.